These 23 T cell receptor beta chains share one sample of origin, sequenced in a study of blood T cell repertoires in COVID-19. Sequenced by immunoSEQ multiplex PCR; TCRdb stores in-frame clones only, minus some. Of under 350,000 clones in the sample, 65% to 90% were seen once. Source material: peripheral blood. The origin of the receptors is a human donor in a cohort sampled during active COVID-19.

The chain joins TRBV6-5 to TRBJ1-1, with D perhaps TRBD1 (6 bases). Germline V gene data show CDR1 as MNHEY and CDR2 as SVGAGI. V was cut by 8 bases and J by 5 bases, with 15 bases left in between. CDR3 length: 13 residues. The CDR3 sequence: CASVSTGRTEAFF. CDR3 nucleotides: TGTGCCAGCGTTTCGACAGGTCGGACTGAAGCTTTCTTT.

This chain joins TRBV24-1 and TRBJ2-1; possible D gene TRBD2, 6 bases. There are 13 residues in the CDR3. V lost 5 bases and J lost 10, with 14 bases in between. CDR1 and CDR2 from the germline V gene are KGHDR and SFDVKD. The CDR3 nucleotides read TGTGCCACCAGTGGTAGCGGCGGGCGGGAGCAGTTCTTC. Translation gives CATSGSGGREQFF.

This chain links TRBV14 with TRBJ2-5; 13 positions match TRBD2. The CDR3 has 18 residues. The germline V gene encodes CDR1 SGHDN and CDR2 FVKESK. Losses at the gene ends were 6 bases for V and 4 bases for J; bases not matched to a gene: 14. DNA of the CDR3: TGTGCCAGCAGTCCACTAGCGGGAGGGCCTCCGGGTGGAGAGACCCAGTACTTC. The encoded protein is CASSPLAGGPPGGETQYF. The full variable domain, with the rest looked up from reference TRBV14 and TRBJ2-5, is EAGVTQFPSHSVIEKGQTVTLRCDPISGHDNLYWYRRVMGKEIKFLLHFVKESKQDESGMPNNRFLAERTGGTYSTLKVQPAELEDSGVYFCASSPLAGGPPGGETQYFGPGTRLLVL.

CDR3 nucleotide sequence: TGTGCCAGTAGTATAGATGCGGGAGAGCCCTACAATGAGCAGTTCTTC. It translates to CASSIDAGEPYNEQFF. This chain uses TRBV19 with TRBJ2-1; TRBD2 agrees at 7 bases. This CDR3 comprises 16 residues. Germline-derived CDR1 and CDR2 are LNHDA and SQIVND (reference sequence). V shed 0 bases, J shed 2 bases, and the junction held 4 bases outside the gene matches.

V gene TRBV4-1 combines with J gene TRBJ1-2; a weak D match, TRBD1 (5 bases). This CDR3 is built from 17 residues. The ends were cut back, 1 base at V and 3 bases at J, with 18 bases in the middle. Germline CDR1 and CDR2: MGHRA and YSYEKL. CDR3 nucleotide sequence: TGCGCCAGCAGCCAAGTGGCCAGACAGAGCCTACACTATGGCTACACCTTC. It yields the protein CASSQVARQSLHYGYTF.

This clone was counted a few times. The chain links TRBV12-5 to TRBJ1-5, with 7 bases aligning to TRBD1. Germline lookup yields CDR1 LGHNT and CDR2 FRNRAP. V shed 10 bases, J shed 4 bases, and the junction held 7 bases outside the gene matches. The CDR3 spans 13 residues. CDR3 in amino acids: CANKGQPNQPQHF. The CDR3 DNA is TGTGCTAACAAGGGACAGCCTAATCAGCCCCAGCATTTT.

This clone was found once. V and J are TRBV28 and TRBJ2-1; maybe TRBD2 (5 bases). The germline CDR1 and CDR2 sequences are MDHEN and SYDVKM. The V end was cut by 11 bases, the J end by 1 base, with 12 bases between. The CDR3 is 13 amino acids. DNA for the CDR3: TGTGCCTCAAGGAGGATTTCCTACAATGAGCAGTTCTTC. Encoded protein: CASRRISYNEQFF.

This rearrangement joins TRBV5-4 to TRBJ2-1; 9 bases map to TRBD2. CDR1 SGHNT and CDR2 YYREEE come from the germline V gene (reference sequence). Trimming removed 0 bases from V and 6 bases from J; junction bases left unmatched: 10. This CDR3 region has 17 residues. Here the CDR3 DNA reads TGTGCCAGCAGCTTGGCCGGTGCGGGAGGGAAGCGCAATGAGCAGTTCTTC. This gives the protein CASSLAGAGGKRNEQFF.

This clone was counted only a few times. The gene calls are TRBV15 and TRBJ2-1, with D possibly being TRBD2 (7 bases). The CDR3 has 14 amino acids. Germline loops: CDR1 LNHNV, CDR2 YYDKDF (reference sequence). The germline V and J ends were trimmed by 1 base and 12 bases, with 16 bases remaining between them. Written as DNA, the CDR3 is TGTGCCACCAGCAGAGGTCAGGGGAGGGCAACGCAGTTCTTC. Translated, it gives CATSRGQGRATQFF.

The chain is built from TRBV11-2 and TRBJ2-5, with 7 nucleotides matching TRBD1. The CDR3 totals 14 residues. Germline assignment: CDR1 SGHAT and CDR2 FQNNGV. The V and J ends lost 3 bases and 3 bases, in that order; junction bases with no gene match: 4. The CDR3 DNA reads TGTGCCAGCAGCTTCGGGACAGCTAAAGAGACCCAGTACTTC. Translated, it gives CASSFGTAKETQYF.

V gene TRBV5-6 combines with J gene TRBJ1-5, with D perhaps TRBD1 (5 bases). The ends were cut back, 1 base at V and 5 bases at J, with 22 bases in the middle. The germline V gene encodes CDR1 SGHDT and CDR2 YYEEEE. The CDR3 totals 18 residues. In DNA form, the CDR3 reads TGTGCCAGCAGCTTGAGGCAGGGTAGGGCAGCAACCGATCAGCCCCAGCATTTT. Translation: CASSLRQGRAATDQPQHF.

The chain combines TRBV18 with TRBJ2-7; TRBD2 agrees at 11 bases. The germline V gene has CDR1 KGHSH and CDR2 LQKENI. The junction had 9 bases not matched to a gene; V was cut back by 2 bases and J by 9 bases. This CDR3 has 15 residues. DNA of the CDR3: TGTGCCAGCTCACCAGCACTAGCGGGAGAACAGGCGCAGTACTTC. Protein sequence: CASSPALAGEQAQYF.

V usage is TRBV9 and J usage is TRBJ2-1, with 7 positions matching TRBD2. CDR1 is SGDLS and CDR2 is YYNGEE in the germline V gene. The length of the CDR3 is 15 residues. J was trimmed by 2 bases and V by 2 bases; bases with no gene match: 4. For the CDR3, the DNA is TGTGCCAGCAGCGTCGCGGGACTAACCTACAATGAGCAGTTCTTC. Translating gives CASSVAGLTYNEQFF.

This chain connects TRBV27 to TRBJ2-1, with a tentative D call TRBD2 (7 bases). V gave up 6 bases and J gave up 4 bases, with 13 bases separating them. CDR1 is MNHEY, CDR2 SMNVEV, per germline (reference sequence). CDR3 length: 14 amino acids. The CDR3, as DNA: TGTGCCAGCAGGGCAAGGGGGGGGTACAATGAGCAGTTCTTC. Protein product: CASRARGGYNEQFF.

The rearrangement links TRBV28 to TRBJ2-7; possible D gene TRBD2, 5 bases. The CDR3 loop spans 13 amino acids. V dropped 7 bases and J dropped 2 bases, with 12 bases sitting between them. Germline V gene data show CDR1 as MDHEN and CDR2 as SYDVKM. CDR3 in amino acids: CASTSGSAYEQYF. CDR3 DNA: TGTGCCAGCACCTCGGGGTCCGCCTACGAGCAGTACTTC.

The V call is TRBV2, the J call TRBJ2-1, with TRBD2 matching 9 bases. This CDR3 region has 13 residues. Looked up from germline, CDR1 is SNHLY and CDR2 is FYNNEI. V was pared by 5 bases and J by 9 bases, with 5 bases of the junction left unmatched. The CDR3 reads CASSLAGAAEQFF. The CDR3 nucleotides are TGTGCCAGCAGTTTAGCGGGAGCGGCTGAGCAGTTCTTC.

This chain uses TRBV4-1 with TRBJ2-7; 9 nucleotides line up with TRBD2. Per the germline V gene, CDR1 is MGHRA and CDR2 is YSYEKL. There are 18 residues in the CDR3. With 1 base clipped from V and 6 bases from J, the junction kept 16 bases outside the gene matches. In DNA, the CDR3 is TGCGCCAGCAGCCAAGCCGCCCTCTTGCGGGAGGGGCGCGGCGAGCAGTACTTC. Protein sequence: CASSQAALLREGRGEQYF.

The chain links TRBV10-1 to TRBJ2-3; D not resolved. Deletions cut 3 bases from V and 6 bases from J, with 13 bases between. The CDR3 contains 14 residues. Germline CDR1 WNHNN, CDR2 SYGVQD (reference sequence). The CDR3: CASSDFVSSDTQYF. The DNA of the CDR3 is TGCGCCAGCAGTGATTTCGTTAGCTCTGATACGCAGTATTTT.

The chain combines TRBV21-1 with TRBJ2-5; no DNA check was done on the table's D call, TRBD1. TRBV21-1 is marked as a pseudogene. The CDR3 extends over 14 amino acids. Written as DNA, the CDR3 is TGTGCCAGCACCCTTTACAGGGGGAGGCAGACCCAGTACTTC. Its translation: CASTLYRGRQTQYF.

This chain joins TRBV5-1 and TRBJ2-6, with D uncertain. V was trimmed by 7 bases and J by 2 bases, leaving 13 bases between them. The CDR3 length is 15 residues. From germline, CDR1 is SGHRS and CDR2 YFSETQ. The CDR3 region is CASHSGSTGANVLTF. The CDR3 nucleotides read TGCGCCAGCCACTCCGGGTCCACTGGGGCCAACGTCCTGACTTTC.

This chain uses TRBV7-8 with TRBJ2-7; D gene ambiguous. CDR1 is SGHVS, CDR2 FQNEAQ, per germline. The CDR3 runs 13 residues. The V gene lost 1 base and the J gene lost 2 bases, with 6 bases spanning the gap. Written as DNA, the CDR3 is TGTGCCAGCAGCTTAGGGCCTCCCTACGAGCAGTACTTC. Amino acid sequence: CASSLGPPYEQYF.

The chain has TRBV12-3 or TRBV12-4 and TRBJ1-3; D is perhaps TRBD1 (6 bases). Trimming left V 8 bases short and J 6 bases short, with 11 bases between. The CDR3 is made up of 12 amino acids. CDR3 region: CASSGHPNTIYF. The CDR3 coding sequence is TGTGCCAGCTCGGGACATCCAAACACCATATATTTT.

The genes are TRBV2 and TRBJ2-7; D uncertain. Germline CDR1 SNHLY, CDR2 FYNNEI. CDR3 size: 11 residues. Trimming took off 3 bases at V and 4 bases at J, with 4 bases between the two ends. The CDR3 protein is CASSDTYEQYF. The CDR3 nucleotides read TGTGCCAGCAGTGATACTTACGAGCAGTACTTC.